Included here is one TCR beta chain sequence, with context. What it binds is unknown. This sample stems from a study of hypomethylating agent response in myelodysplastic syndrome. On the study more broadly: Of patients, most of the 11 got azacitidine and 3 of 11 decitabine.

As processed by the authors: VDJdb flagged under 2% of approximately 150,000 unique clonotypes as previously reported viral-epitope-specific. Sequencing was performed with immunoSEQ multiplex PCR; in TCRdb, only in-frame clones are kept and a portion is missing. V and J calls and clone size follow that table, whereas D and trimming were derived from the DNA. The sample carries several thousand clones, roughly 87% recorded once. Whole-study findings and limits: Analysis covered a small cohort of just 10 to 11 patients.

Trimming removed 5 bases at V and 2 bases at J, with 6 bases between. The CDR3 contains 12 residues. Germline lookup yields CDR1 MDHEN and CDR2 SYDVKM. The chain has TRBV28 and TRBJ1-2, with D uncertain. The source is a human donor with myelodysplastic syndrome. This specimen consisted of bone marrow, obtained before or after starting hypomethylating agent treatment for myelodysplastic syndrome (not recorded which). The CDR3 is CASSPGNYGYTF. The DNA of the CDR3 is TGTGCCAGCAGTCCGGGGAACTATGGCTACACCTTC.